One and the same sample provided the 32 T cell receptor beta chains below, sequenced in a study of T cell clonotyping in hematopoietic cell transplantation. Using immunoSEQ multiplex PCR, the repertoire was profiled, and TCRdb retains in-frame clones only, with some absent. Found here are about 5,700 clones, 77% of them singletons; the top ten hold approximately 30%. The sample here was PBMCs, taken 100 days after allogeneic stem cell transplant. The receptors were gathered from a male patient in his forties or fifties who had an allogeneic stem cell transplant from an unrelated donor, so the T cells may come from the graft donor. Some clones in this sample may be carry-over from other donors' samples.

The chain links TRBV5-1 to TRBJ2-5, with D perhaps TRBD1 (5 bases). This CDR3 is built from 14 residues. The germline CDR1 and CDR2 sequences are SGHRS and YFSETQ. V shed 1 base and J shed 5 bases, with 12 bases lying between them. CDR3 DNA: TGCGCCAGCAGCTTGACAGCCCAGGGCGAGACCCAGTACTTC. Translating it yields CASSLTAQGETQYF.

The chain uses TRBV6-1 and TRBJ1-1, with 7 bases identical to TRBD1. Germline CDR1 is MNHNS and CDR2 is SASEGT. CDR3 length: 14 amino acids. The V and J ends lost 5 bases and 1 base, in that order; junction bases with no gene match: 4. The CDR3 coding sequence is TGTGCCAGCAGTCGACAGGGCTCGAACACTGAAGCTTTCTTT. Encoded protein: CASSRQGSNTEAFF.

CDR3 DNA sequence: TGTGCCAGCAGCGCCAGAGGTGGCTACACCTTC. Protein: CASSARGGYTF. The rearrangement uses TRBV7-9 and TRBJ1-2; D call uncertain. The CDR3 totals 11 residues. Trimming stripped 5 bases from V and 7 bases from J, with 8 bases between. Germline lookup yields CDR1 SEHNR and CDR2 FQNEAQ (reference sequence).

The chain couples TRBV29-1 to TRBJ1-1; D possibly corresponds to TRBD1 (6 bases). Trimming cost V 3 bases and J 10 bases, with 12 bases left between them. CDR1 is SQVTM, CDR2 ANQGSEA, per germline. The CDR3 is made up of 11 amino acids. This chain's CDR3 is CSVEGAGAAFF. The CDR3 DNA sequence: TGCAGCGTTGAGGGGGCAGGCGCAGCTTTCTTT. Full variable domain (rest looked up from reference TRBV29-1 and TRBJ1-1): SAVISQKPSRDICQRGTSLTIQCQVDSQVTMMFWYRQQPGQSLTLIATANQGSEATYESGFVIDKFPISRPNLTFSTLTVSNMSPEDSSIYLCSVEGAGAAFFGQGTRLTVV.

This sequence joins TRBV30 and TRBJ1-2; 7 bases map to TRBD1. Germline V lookup: CDR1 GTSNPN, CDR2 SVGIG (reference sequence). Trimming removed 2 bases from V and 3 bases from J; junction bases left unmatched: 9. The CDR3 runs 15 residues. CDR3 protein: CAWSPGTVEHYGYTF. The CDR3 coding sequence is TGTGCCTGGAGTCCCGGGACAGTTGAACACTATGGCTACACCTTC.

This chain uses TRBV30 with TRBJ2-5, with 11 bases lining up with TRBD2. The CDR3 has 17 amino acids. Trimming took 4 bases from V and 4 from J; bases not matched to a gene: 14. Germline-derived CDR1 and CDR2 are GTSNPN and SVGIG (reference sequence). In nucleotides, the CDR3 is TGTGCCTGGACCACGGGACTAGCGGTCTCTTGGTTAGAGACCCAGTACTTC. It specifies CAWTTGLAVSWLETQYF. Together with reference TRBV30 and TRBJ2-5, the CDR3 gives the full variable domain: SQTIHQWPATLVQPVGSPLSLECTVEGTSNPNLYWYRQAAGRGLQLLFYSVGIGQISSEVPQNLSASRPQDRQFILSSKKLLLSDSGFYLCAWTTGLAVSWLETQYFGPGTRLLVL.

This chain uses TRBV5-1 with TRBJ1-2; a possible D gene is TRBD1 (5 bases). Germline loops: CDR1 SGHRS, CDR2 YFSETQ. The V end was cut by 4 bases, the J end by 6 bases, with 19 bases between. The CDR3 totals 15 residues. Here the CDR3 DNA reads TGCGCCAGCAGCCCAGGCGGGGAGGGGATGGATGGCTACACCTTC. This codes for CASSPGGEGMDGYTF.

The table lists this clone with a few counts. The chain carries TRBV19 and TRBJ2-2; maybe TRBD1 (7 bases). This CDR3 comprises 17 residues. Germline values: CDR1 LNHDA, CDR2 SQIVND (reference sequence). Trimming stripped 3 bases from V and 3 bases from J, with 17 bases between. The CDR3 is CASSMEGQLEDTGELFF. The CDR3 coding sequence is TGTGCCAGTAGTATGGAGGGACAGCTGGAGGACACCGGGGAGCTGTTTTTT.

This clone was observed once. This rearrangement joins TRBV6-6 to TRBJ1-5; TRBD1 aligns across 8 bases. Looked up from germline, CDR1 is MNHNY and CDR2 is SVGAGI (reference sequence). Trimming took 7 bases from V and 6 from J; bases not matched to a gene: 11. This CDR3 spans 15 amino acids. The CDR3 loop reads CASTQGQVESQPQHF. DNA for the CDR3: TGTGCCAGCACCCAGGGACAGGTTGAAAGTCAGCCCCAGCATTTT.

This sequence joins TRBV7-9 and TRBJ2-5; D not certain. V shed 5 bases and J shed 3 bases, with 4 bases lying between them. The CDR3 is 11 amino acids. CDR1 is SEHNR and CDR2 is FQNEAQ in the germline V gene (reference sequence). The CDR3 DNA is TGTGCCAGCAGCGTAGAAGAGACCCAGTACTTC. It translates to CASSVEETQYF.

The genes are TRBV2 and TRBJ2-7, with D tentatively TRBD2 (6 bases). This CDR3 has 14 residues. Trimming took off 3 bases at V and 6 bases at J, with 15 bases between the two ends. Germline V gene sequence: CDR1 SNHLY, CDR2 FYNNEI. The DNA of the CDR3 is TGTGCCAGCAGTGAGTTTGGGGGGAATCTCGAGCAGTACTTC. Translation gives CASSEFGGNLEQYF.

The chain is built from TRBV19 and TRBJ2-5, with D perhaps matching TRBD2 (6 bases). V was pared by 0 bases and J by 4 bases, with 12 bases between. The germline CDR1 and CDR2 sequences are LNHDA and SQIVND (reference sequence). This CDR3 region has 15 residues. The CDR3 DNA reads TGTGCCAGTAGTATAGATCGGGGGAGGCGAGAGACCCAGTACTTC. It yields the protein CASSIDRGRRETQYF.

V gene TRBV29-1 combines with J gene TRBJ2-5; D uncertain. V was clipped by 1 base and J by 2 bases, with 14 bases between them. Germline V gene data show CDR1 as SQVTM and CDR2 as ANQGSEA. CDR3 length: 15 amino acids. The CDR3, as DNA: TGCAGCGTTGAAGTAGTGGGCTCACTACAAGAGACCCAGTACTTC. Protein: CSVEVVGSLQETQYF.

The chain employs TRBV5-1 and TRBJ2-2, with D tentatively TRBD2 (6 bases). CDR3 size: 13 residues. CDR1 and CDR2 from the germline V gene are SGHRS and YFSETQ. V dropped 5 bases and J dropped 6 bases, with 11 bases sitting between them. The CDR3 sequence: CASREGISGELFF. In DNA form, the CDR3 reads TGCGCCAGCAGGGAGGGGATCTCCGGGGAGCTGTTTTTT.

The J gene is TRBJ1-2, the V gene TRBV29-1; a weak D match, TRBD1 (6 bases). Germline V gene sequence: CDR1 SQVTM, CDR2 ANQGSEA. V was pared by 2 bases and J by 7 bases, with 23 bases between. There are 16 residues in the CDR3. The DNA of the CDR3 is TGCAGCGTTGAAAGGGCCCCCAGGGGACGGGAAGGTGGCTACACCTTC. It translates to CSVERAPRGREGGYTF.

CDR3 loop: CASSLVPDTEAFF. The CDR3, as DNA: TGCGCCAGCAGCTTGGTTCCAGACACTGAAGCTTTCTTT. The rearrangement joins TRBV5-1 to TRBJ1-1; no firm D call. V lost 0 bases to trimming and J lost 3 bases, with 6 bases between them. CDR3 length equals 13 residues. Germline lookup yields CDR1 SGHRS and CDR2 YFSETQ.

This rearrangement joins TRBV7-2 to TRBJ2-5; D is unclear. The CDR3 is made up of 12 amino acids. Germline loops: CDR1 SGHTA, CDR2 FQGNSA. Trimming left V 6 bases short and J 5 bases short, with 10 bases between. The CDR3 sequence: CASSSKGETQYF. The CDR3 coding sequence is TGTGCCAGCAGTTCAAAAGGGGAGACCCAGTACTTC.

V is TRBV27 and J is TRBJ2-1, with 7 bases fitting TRBD2. With V trimmed by 3 bases and J by 2 bases, 4 bases remained unmatched. CDR3 length: 15 amino acids. Germline V lookup: CDR1 MNHEY, CDR2 SMNVEV (reference sequence). The CDR3 DNA sequence: TGTGCCAGCAGTTTGGCGCGGGAGACCTACAATGAGCAGTTCTTC. Translated, it gives CASSLARETYNEQFF.

The J gene is TRBJ2-7, the V gene TRBV5-6, with TRBD1 identical over 10 bases. The length of the CDR3 is 13 residues. The germline V gene has CDR1 SGHDT and CDR2 YYEEEE. V lost 4 bases, J lost 4 bases, and 2 bases stayed unmatched. The CDR3 protein is CASSRGQGYEQYF. The DNA for the CDR3 is TGTGCCAGCAGCCGGGGACAGGGGTACGAGCAGTACTTC.

The chain employs TRBV25-1 and TRBJ2-1; 9 nucleotides agree with TRBD2. V lost 3 bases to trimming and J lost 2 bases; unmatched junction nucleotides: 5. This CDR3 has 16 residues. Germline CDR1 MGHDK, CDR2 SYGVNS. CDR3 protein: CASSDPGGRAYNEQFF. CDR3 DNA sequence: TGTGCCAGCAGTGACCCTGGCGGGAGGGCCTACAATGAGCAGTTCTTC.

Points on this clone: At one end, the junction sequence differs from germline, possibly due to a read error. CDR3 residues: CASSLDRVAGQPQHF. Written as DNA, the CDR3 is TGTGCCAGCAGTTTAGACAGGGTAGCTGGTCAGCCCCAGCATTTT. The rearrangement links TRBV7-2 to TRBJ1-5, with TRBD1 identical over 7 bases. In germline, CDR1 is SGHTA, CDR2 FQGNSA. The CDR3 length is 15 residues.

CDR3 amino acids: CASSFLGGGTEAFF. For the CDR3, the DNA is TGTGCCAGCAGTTTCCTAGGAGGGGGCACTGAAGCTTTCTTT. This chain connects TRBV6-5 to TRBJ1-1, with a possible D match to TRBD1 (6 bases). CDR3 length equals 14 residues. Trimming cost V 4 bases and J 4 bases, with 13 bases left between them. Looked up from germline, CDR1 is MNHEY and CDR2 is SVGAGI.

The chain is built from TRBV6-5 and TRBJ2-7; D assignment may be TRBD1 or TRBD2 (5 bases each). Germline V gene data show CDR1 as MNHEY and CDR2 as SVGAGI. This CDR3 is 13 amino acids long. V was cut by 10 bases and J by 1 base, with 14 bases left in between. CDR3 nucleotides: TGTGCCACCTCAGAGGGACGGTCCTACGAGCAGTACTTC. It yields the protein CATSEGRSYEQYF.

The gene calls are TRBV6-1 and TRBJ2-1; the D call may be TRBD1 or TRBD2 (5 bases each). The germline V and J ends were trimmed by 6 bases and 1 base, with 13 bases remaining between them. Per germline, CDR1 MNHNS and CDR2 SASEGT. This CDR3 has 15 residues. CDR3 amino acids: CASRAPWGSYNEQFF. The CDR3 coding sequence is TGTGCCAGCAGAGCCCCGTGGGGGTCCTACAATGAGCAGTTCTTC.

The chain uses TRBV9 and TRBJ1-1; TRBD1 aligns across 7 bases. The CDR3 is made up of 13 amino acids. Germline V gives CDR1 SGDLS, CDR2 YYNGEE. The V gene end was trimmed by 3 bases and the J gene end by 3 bases; junction bases not matched to a gene: 2. The CDR3: CASSGTGDTEAFF. CDR3 DNA sequence: TGTGCCAGCAGCGGAACAGGGGACACTGAAGCTTTCTTT.

The chain links TRBV7-9 to TRBJ2-1; 10 bases align to TRBD1. The V and J ends lost 5 bases and 8 bases, in that order; junction bases with no gene match: 12. The V gene's germline CDR1 is SEHNR and CDR2 FQNEAQ (reference sequence). CDR3 length equals 16 residues. The CDR3 DNA reads TGTGCCAGCAGCGGAGCGCTTGGACAGGGGGACTATGAGCAGTTCTTC. It yields the protein CASSGALGQGDYEQFF.

The chain has TRBV27 and TRBJ1-1; D is unclear. The length of the CDR3 is 15 residues. Trimming stripped 0 bases from V and 0 bases from J, with 8 bases between. The germline V gene has CDR1 MNHEY and CDR2 SMNVEV (reference sequence). CDR3 bases: TGTGCCAGCAGTTTATCCTACGGCTTGAACACTGAAGCTTTCTTT. Translation: CASSLSYGLNTEAFF.

J is TRBJ1-5 and V is TRBV5-1, with D unclear. The ends were cut back, 2 bases at V and 10 bases at J, with 10 bases in the middle. CDR1 and CDR2 (germline): SGHRS, YFSETQ. The CDR3 loop spans 12 amino acids. CDR3: CASSFGDGPQHF. CDR3 sequence (DNA): TGCGCCAGCAGCTTTGGCGACGGTCCCCAGCATTTT.

This sequence joins TRBV25-1 and TRBJ1-1, with D unresolved. CDR1 and CDR2 (germline): MGHDK, SYGVNS. The CDR3 contains 13 residues. Between the trimmed V and J ends, which lost 3 bases and 0 bases, there was a span of 5 bases. In nucleotides, the CDR3 is TGTGCCAGCAGTGACGAATTGAACACTGAAGCTTTCTTT. It yields the protein CASSDELNTEAFF. Together with reference TRBV25-1 and TRBJ1-1, the CDR3 gives the full variable domain: EADIYQTPRYLVIGTGKKITLECSQTMGHDKMYWYQQDPGMELHLIHYSYGVNSTEKGDLSSESTVSRIRTEHFPLTLESARPSHTSQYLCASSDELNTEAFFGQGTRLTVV.

The V gene is TRBV29-1, the J gene TRBJ2-7; D unclear. The germline V gene encodes CDR1 SQVTM and CDR2 ANQGSEA. The CDR3 covers 12 residues. V was trimmed by 7 bases and J by 3 bases, leaving 13 bases between them. CDR3 nucleotide sequence: TGCAGCGCCGGACGTCAGGTCTACGAGCAGTACTTC. Its translation is CSAGRQVYEQYF.

V and J are TRBV29-1 and TRBJ1-2; D not certain. V was cut by 8 bases and J by 8 bases, with 18 bases left in between. This CDR3 comprises 12 residues. The germline V gene has CDR1 SQVTM and CDR2 ANQGSEA. CDR3 sequence reads: CSIHSEERGYTF. CDR3 DNA: TGCAGCATACACTCGGAGGAACGAGGCTACACCTTC.

This clone appeared a single time. V is TRBV6-1 and J is TRBJ2-7, with D uncertain. The germline gives CDR1 MNHNS, CDR2 SASEGT. The CDR3 has 13 amino acids. V lost 1 base, J lost 3 bases, and 7 bases lay in between. CDR3 sequence reads: CASSEVGFYEQYF. CDR3 DNA sequence: TGTGCCAGCAGTGAAGTTGGCTTCTACGAGCAGTACTTC.